These T cell receptor beta chains were read from a single sample in a study of CD8 T cells in ankylosing spondylitis. TCRdb re-derived calls from the 5' RACE reads in MiXCR, one entry per CDR3 protein. The table includes 750,000 to 850,000 distinct CDR3 sequences, 12% detected once. The sample taken for sequencing was blood, either unsorted or a sorted T cell fraction (not recorded which). These receptors all stem from a male donor with ankylosing spondylitis. Each CDR3 is given with its conserved first and last residue. The D gene is left open where the match is weak. Size values are once, few and many counts, or a class for expanded clones, and some rows have none.

J gene,V gene,clone size,D gene,CDR3 DNA,CDR3 protein
TRBJ2-3,TRBV7-8,-,TRBD1,TGTGCCAGCGGCTTGTTCGTTTCGACAGGGGGGACAGATACGCAGTATTTT,CASGLFVSTGGTDTQYF
TRBJ2-7,TRBV5-1,-,-,TGCGCCAGCAGCTGGGCAACCGGGACCGTCTCCTACGAGCAGTACTTC,CASSWATGTVSYEQYF
TRBJ1-1,TRBV29-1,-,-,TGCAGCGTTGAAGAAACAGACAGCATTGAAGCTTTCTTT,CSVEETDSIEAFF
TRBJ1-2,TRBV4-3,-,-,TGCGCCAGCAGCCAAGATGGGGGTCGGAGCTACACCTTC,CASSQDGGRSYTF
TRBJ2-1,TRBV2,-,TRBD2,TGTGCCAGCAGTGGGGGGCCCGGGACTAGCAACAATGAGCAGTTCTTC,CASSGGPGTSNNEQFF
TRBJ2-3,TRBV10-3,few,-,TGTGCCATCGCAAGCTACACAGATACGCAGTATTTT,CAIASYTDTQYF
TRBJ1-5,TRBV19,few,-,TGTGCCAGTACCATGTGGGCTAATAGCAATCAGCCCCAGCATTTT,CASTMWANSNQPQHF
TRBJ2-5,TRBV10-3,few,TRBD1,TGTGCCATCAGGCGAACAGGGGACCAAGAGACCCAGTACTTC,CAIRRTGDQETQYF
TRBJ1-5,TRBV7-2,many,TRBD1,TGTGCCAGCAGCTTAGAAGGGACAGGGAACCAGCCCCAGCATTTT,CASSLEGTGNQPQHF
TRBJ1-5,TRBV10-3,few,TRBD1,TGTGCCATCAGTGACCCTACAGGGGGCGACCAGCCCCAGCATTTT,CAISDPTGGDQPQHF
TRBJ1-4,TRBV4-3,-,-,TGCGCCAGCAGCCAAGATTTTTGGACAGTTAATGAAAAACTGTTTTTT,CASSQDFWTVNEKLFF
TRBJ1-2,TRBV7-2,-,-,TGTGCCAGCAGCTTCCCCCGAGCCTATGGCTACACCTTC,CASSFPRAYGYTF
TRBJ2-5,TRBV19,-,-,TGTGCCAGTAGTATCTTGAGAGATCAAGAGACCCAGTACTTC,CASSILRDQETQYF
TRBJ2-7,TRBV29-1,-,-,TGCAGCGTTGGAGGGGCTAACTACGAGCAGTACTTC,CSVGGANYEQYF
TRBJ2-3,TRBV9,few,TRBD2,TGTGCCAGCAGCGTAGCTGCGGGGGGGCACTCAGATACGCAGTATTTT,CASSVAAGGHSDTQYF
TRBJ2-3,TRBV6-4,few,-,TGTGCCAGCAGTGACTCCCTTACGTCCGGGACGAACACAGATACGCAGTATTTT,CASSDSLTSGTNTDTQYF
TRBJ1-1,TRBV20-1,few,-,TGCAGTGCCGATGGCCCACAGGGACGGACTGAAGCTTTCTTT,CSADGPQGRTEAFF
TRBJ1-5,TRBV5-1,-,-,TGCGCCAGCAGCTCAGGGGCAATGGGGAGCAATCAGCCCCAGCATTTT,CASSSGAMGSNQPQHF
TRBJ2-5,TRBV29-1,few,TRBD2,TGCAGCGTGGGGGGACTAGCGGCCCAAGAGACCCAGTACTTC,CSVGGLAAQETQYF
TRBJ2-5,TRBV6-1,-,-,TGTGCCAGCAGTGAAGGAATATACCAAGAGACCCAGTACTTC,CASSEGIYQETQYF
TRBJ2-5,TRBV20-1,few,TRBD1,TGCAGTGCTAGAGATACCGGCCCCCGACAGGGGTACGAGACCCAGTACTTC,CSARDTGPRQGYETQYF
TRBJ1-1,TRBV7-2,few,-,TGTGCCAGCAGTCATGAATTGGGCCGGGGACCAAAAGCTTTCTTT,CASSHELGRGPKAFF
TRBJ1-1,TRBV4-2,many,TRBD1,TGTGCCAGCAGCCAAATACTGCTCTCAGGGGGCTCTGAAGCTTTCTTT,CASSQILLSGGSEAFF
TRBJ1-1,TRBV10-3,many,TRBD1,TGTGCCATCAAGACCGGGACAGTGAACACTGAAGCTTTCTTT,CAIKTGTVNTEAFF
TRBJ2-1,TRBV20-1,-,TRBD2,TGCAGTGCTAGGAGTAGCGGGGGGGCCAATCCGTTCTTC,CSARSSGGANPFF
TRBJ2-3,TRBV29-1,many,TRBD1,TGCAGCGGGACGCCGGGACAGAACACAGATACGCAGTATTTT,CSGTPGQNTDTQYF
TRBJ1-1,TRBV5-4,-,TRBD1,TGTGCCAGCAGCGATGCGACAGGGGCTGGGACTGAAGCTTTCTTT,CASSDATGAGTEAFF
TRBJ2-4,TRBV28,many,-,TGTGCCAGCAGTTTATCCGGACAGCTTAAAAACATTCAGTACTTC,CASSLSGQLKNIQYF
TRBJ2-2,TRBV18,-,-,TGTGCCAGCTCTTTTCCTCGGGGCGTGAGAGAAACCGGGGAGCTGTTTTTT,CASSFPRGVRETGELFF
TRBJ2-7,TRBV5-1,-,TRBD2,TGCGCCAGCAGCTTGGTTCACGGGAGGGGGTCCTACGAGCAGTACTTC,CASSLVHGRGSYEQYF
TRBJ2-7,TRBV10-3,few,-,TGTGCCATCAGTGAGTTTAGGGACTCCTACGAGCAGTACTTC,CAISEFRDSYEQYF
TRBJ1-6,TRBV20-1,-,-,TGCAGTGCTAGCCGGGCAGTATATAATTCACCCCTCCACTTT,CSASRAVYNSPLHF
TRBJ1-5,TRBV7-2,many,-,TGTGCCAGCAGCTGGCGGGAGGGGAATCAGCCCCAGCATTTT,CASSWREGNQPQHF
TRBJ2-1,TRBV5-1,many,TRBD2,TGCGCCAGCAGCTTGGCCGCGGGGGAGGGTGAGCAGTTCTTC,CASSLAAGEGEQFF
TRBJ2-5,TRBV29-1,-,-,TGCAGCGTTGAAGGTCCAGCGGGACAAGGGGAAGAGACCCAGTACTTC,CSVEGPAGQGEETQYF
TRBJ1-1,TRBV6-1,few,TRBD1,TGTGCCAGCGGAGACAGGGCGAACACTGAAGCTTTCTTT,CASGDRANTEAFF
TRBJ2-7,TRBV20-1,many,TRBD2,TGCAGTGCCACGGGGGGGAGCGGATTGCACGAGCAGTACTTC,CSATGGSGLHEQYF
TRBJ2-3,TRBV20-1,many,TRBD1,TGCAGTGCTAGAGGGACAGGGGATGGCACAGATACGCAGTATTTT,CSARGTGDGTDTQYF
TRBJ2-7,TRBV18,few,-,TGTGCCAGCTCTCCCGGGCGAAACAACTACGAGCAGTACTTC,CASSPGRNNYEQYF
TRBJ2-1,TRBV2,-,-,TGTGCCAGCAGTGTATACAGGGTAATCAATGAGCAGTTCTTC,CASSVYRVINEQFF
TRBJ2-4,TRBV6-5,-,-,TGTGCCAGCAGTTACACCGGCCTAGCCAAAAACATTCAGTACTTC,CASSYTGLAKNIQYF
TRBJ1-1,TRBV5-1,many,-,TGCGCCAGCCAAGAACAGGGGAACACTGAAGCTTTCTTT,CASQEQGNTEAFF
TRBJ2-6,TRBV4-3,-,-,TGCGCCAGCAGCCGTCAGACAGTTTCAAACTCTGGGGCCAACGTCCTGACTTTC,CASSRQTVSNSGANVLTF
TRBJ2-3,TRBV20-1,many,-,TGCAGTGCTAGAGCGGGGAGCACAGATACGCAGTATTTT,CSARAGSTDTQYF
TRBJ2-1,TRBV7-3,few,-,TGTGCCAGCAGCTACGACACATACAATGAGCAGTTCTTC,CASSYDTYNEQFF
TRBJ2-3,TRBV18,few,-,TGTGCCAGCTCACAATACAGGGAAGCGACAGATACGCAGTATTTT,CASSQYREATDTQYF
TRBJ2-1,TRBV24-1,-,-,TGTGCCACCAGTGAGGGGCAGGGTTGGAGTGAGCAGTTCTTC,CATSEGQGWSEQFF
TRBJ2-7,TRBV6-2/TRBV6-3,-,-,TGTGCCAGCAGTTACATGGGCAGGGCCAAGTCGTACTTC,CASSYMGRAKSYF
TRBJ2-1,TRBV20-1,-,-,TGCAGTGCTAGCGAGAGGGGTAGCGGATACAATGAGCAGTTCTTC,CSASERGSGYNEQFF
TRBJ2-1,TRBV20-1,-,TRBD2,TGCAGTGCTAGAGTCGCTAGCGGGTACAATGAGCAGTTCTTC,CSARVASGYNEQFF
TRBJ2-5,TRBV7-2,many,-,TGTGCCAGCAGCTCGGGCTGGCTCACTAGCAAAGAGACCCAGTACTTC,CASSSGWLTSKETQYF
TRBJ2-3,TRBV7-3,-,TRBD2,TGTGCCAGCAGCCGCGGGGGAAACACAGATACGCAGTATTTT,CASSRGGNTDTQYF